This TCR beta chain was recorded in a study of shared clonotypes between healthy human individuals. General study findings and limits: Owing to a small donor count, the genetic and exposure-history diversity represented was limited.

Positively selected for CCR7, the CD45RO-negative cells used as naive CD8 cells excluded terminally differentiated effector memory CD45RA+ cells. Using 200 ng DNA, around 30,000 T cell genomes, the sorted-subset replicate PCRs were run. Method: immunoSEQ multiplex PCR; TCRdb's copy keeps in-frame clones and lacks some. This table has nearly 2 million clones, approximately 95% appearing once. Of note for this clone: The antigen is undetermined.

CDR1 and CDR2 (germline): SGHAT, FQNNGV. V was clipped by 3 bases and J by 5 bases; unmatched bases: 9. The CDR3 is 16 amino acids. The specimen sequenced was naive CD8+ T cells sorted from blood. V and J are TRBV11-2 and TRBJ2-1, with TRBD2 matching 8 bases. This clonotype was obtained from a man aged 18 to 29 in good health. The CDR3 nucleotides are TGTGCCAGCAGCTTTTTCACTAGCGGCTTTGACAATGAGCAGTTCTTC. It encodes CASSFFTSGFDNEQFF. Filled out from reference TRBV11-2 and TRBJ2-1, the complete variable domain reads EAGVAQSPRYKIIEKRQSVAFWCNPISGHATLYWYQQILGQGPKLLIQFQNNGVVDDSQLPKDRFSAERLKGVDSTLKIQPAKLEDSAVYLCASSFFTSGFDNEQFFGPGTRLTVL.